Shown below are 8 T cell receptor beta chains from a single sample sequenced in a study of blood T cell repertoires in COVID-19 (dated by TCRdb to 2018 to 2021). The method was the immunoSEQ multiplex PCR assay. TCRdb's version of the immuneACCESS table is confined to in-frame rearrangements and falls short of the full clone set. An unresolved V gene accounts for under half of the shortfall where checked; the remainder is of unknown origin. This sample holds 310,000 or so clones; roughly nine tenths were observed only once. Under 6.5% of the sample comes from the top ten. Sequencing input: PBMCs or T cells enriched from blood (not recorded which). These receptors were collected from a woman in her twenties or thirties who had recovered from COVID-19.

V is TRBV14 and J is TRBJ1-1, with D tentatively TRBD1 (6 bases). Trimming removed 1 base from V and 0 bases from J, with 9 bases in between. CDR1 and CDR2 (germline): SGHDN, FVKESK. The CDR3 length is 15 residues. Written as DNA, the CDR3 is TGTGCCAGCAGCCAAGTGGGGACAATGAACACTGAAGCTTTCTTT. It is translated as CASSQVGTMNTEAFF.

CDR3 in DNA: TGTGCCAGCAGTTCCTCCTTAGCGGGGCTCTCCTACAATGAGCAGTTCTTC. Translated: CASSSSLAGLSYNEQFF. The gene calls are TRBV27 and TRBJ2-1; 8 positions agree with TRBD2. CDR3 length equals 17 residues. Germline V gives CDR1 MNHEY, CDR2 SMNVEV (reference sequence). V gave up 4 bases and J gave up 0 bases; unmatched junction bases: 8.

V usage is TRBV7-8 and J usage is TRBJ2-1; 13 bases are a match to TRBD2. The CDR3 loop spans 15 amino acids. Germline V gives CDR1 SGHVS, CDR2 FQNEAQ. J lost 6 bases, V lost 4 bases, and 3 bases had no gene match. CDR3 protein: CASSWTSGGLNEQFF. CDR3 coding DNA: TGTGCCAGCAGCTGGACTAGCGGGGGACTCAATGAGCAGTTCTTC.

The chain joins TRBV5-6 to TRBJ2-5, with 10 bases matching TRBD1. Germline V gene sequence: CDR1 SGHDT, CDR2 YYEEEE. Trimming removed 4 bases from V and 6 bases from J; junction bases left unmatched: 6. This CDR3 region has 14 residues. Written as DNA, the CDR3 is TGTGCCAGCAGCAGCCGGGACAGGGGACAGACCCAGTACTTC. Its protein is CASSSRDRGQTQYF.

This chain connects TRBV6-5 to TRBJ1-1; D might be TRBD1 (5 bases). Trimming took 6 bases from V and 3 from J, leaving 14 bases between them. The CDR3 has 14 amino acids. Germline CDR1 MNHEY, CDR2 SVGAGI. In nucleotides, the CDR3 is TGTGCCAGCAGCCTTAGGGGCCCAGACACTGAAGCTTTCTTT. It translates to CASSLRGPDTEAFF.

The genes are TRBV7-3 and TRBJ2-1; D remains ambiguous. This CDR3 has 13 amino acids. V gave up 4 bases and J gave up 10 bases, with 14 bases separating them. The germline V gene has CDR1 SGHTA and CDR2 FQGTGA. The CDR3 bases are TGTGCCAGCAGCTCCCTTTCTAGTCGGGAGCAGTTCTTC. This encodes CASSSLSSREQFF.

This clone was recorded once. The rearrangement links TRBV11-2 to TRBJ1-5, with 7 bases identical to TRBD1. The CDR3 runs 16 residues. Per germline, CDR1 SGHAT and CDR2 FQNNGV. J was trimmed by 3 bases and V by 8 bases; bases with no gene match: 13. The CDR3 sequence is CASGSQTGFNNQPQHF. CDR3 DNA sequence: TGTGCCAGCGGTTCCCAGACAGGGTTTAACAATCAGCCCCAGCATTTT. Combining the CDR3 with reference TRBV11-2 and TRBJ1-5 gives the whole variable domain EAGVAQSPRYKIIEKRQSVAFWCNPISGHATLYWYQQILGQGPKLLIQFQNNGVVDDSQLPKDRFSAERLKGVDSTLKIQPAKLEDSAVYLCASGSQTGFNNQPQHFGDGTRLSIL.

This clone was seen more than once but under ten times. This sample also contains other DNA sequences that code for the same CDR3. The chain has TRBV20-1 and TRBJ1-2; TRBD1 might be the D (6 bases). Per germline, CDR1 DFQATT and CDR2 SNEGSKA (reference sequence). The CDR3 has 11 residues. Trimming shortened V by 0 bases and J by 8 bases, and 7 bases separated the two germline ends. As DNA, the CDR3 is TGCAGTGCTAGAGATCAGGGGGGCTACACCTTC. Protein product: CSARDQGGYTF.